In its sample, the clone carrying this T cell receptor (beta chain) was seen once. The data were obtained in a study of blood T cell repertoires in COVID-19. The data were produced by immunoSEQ multiplex PCR, yet TCRdb's version contains in-frame clones alone and is incomplete. The table records 200,000 or so clones, almost 85% of them present only once. The specimen sequenced was peripheral blood. The clonotype originates from a woman between 70 and 85 years old with active or convalescent COVID-19.

In nucleotides, the CDR3 is TGTGCCAGCATACGGGACAGGGGCAACAATGAGCAGTTCTTC. Translating it yields CASIRDRGNNEQFF. The chain employs TRBV6-5 and TRBJ2-1; 10 bases match TRBD1. CDR3 size: 14 residues. V was pared by 7 bases and J by 5 bases, with 5 bases of the junction left unmatched. Germline assignment: CDR1 MNHEY and CDR2 SVGAGI.